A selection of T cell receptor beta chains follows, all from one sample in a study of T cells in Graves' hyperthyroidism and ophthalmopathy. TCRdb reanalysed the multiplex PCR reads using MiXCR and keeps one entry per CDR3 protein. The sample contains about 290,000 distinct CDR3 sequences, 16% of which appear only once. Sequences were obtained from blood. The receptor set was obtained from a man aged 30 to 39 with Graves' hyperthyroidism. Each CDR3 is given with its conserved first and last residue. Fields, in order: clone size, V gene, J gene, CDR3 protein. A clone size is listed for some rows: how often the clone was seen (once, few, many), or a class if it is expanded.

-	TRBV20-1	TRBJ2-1	CSASLVRDNEQFF
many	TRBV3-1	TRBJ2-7	CASSQVADRALSYEQYF
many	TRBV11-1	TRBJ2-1	CASSPDQAEQFF
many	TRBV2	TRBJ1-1	CASSEDRGGWPDTEAFF
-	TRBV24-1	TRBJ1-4	CATSDPGTSGEKLFF
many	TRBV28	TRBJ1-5	CASSRELNQPQHF
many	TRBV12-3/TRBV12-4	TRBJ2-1	CASSPPGEQFF
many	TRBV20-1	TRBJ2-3	CSARKTQGGTQYF
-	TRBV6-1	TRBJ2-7	CASSITLRTGGNEQYF
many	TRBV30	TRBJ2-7	CAWDSYYEQYF
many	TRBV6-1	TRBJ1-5	CATRSPLDQPQHF
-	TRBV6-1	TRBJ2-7	CASDSPYQGNYEQYF
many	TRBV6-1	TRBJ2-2	CASSEQGALTGELFF
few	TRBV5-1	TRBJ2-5	CASSFWGAHQETQYF
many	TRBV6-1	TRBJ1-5	CASTKAVSNQPQHF
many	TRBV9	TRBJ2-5	CASSVGFQDQETQYF
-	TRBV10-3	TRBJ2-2	CATLAGATGELFF
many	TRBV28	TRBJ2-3	CASSLLFTLSQYF
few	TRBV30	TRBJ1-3	CAWSGEGTTGATGNTIYF
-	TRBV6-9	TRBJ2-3	CASSYKRQGTDTQYF
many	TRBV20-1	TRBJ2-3	CSALEGGKKNTQYF
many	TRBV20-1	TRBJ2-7	CSARGLAGVEQYF
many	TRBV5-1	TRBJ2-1	CASSLWTSPNEQFF
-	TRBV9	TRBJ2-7	CASSATSGSYDEQYF
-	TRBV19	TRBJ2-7	CASSFGTNAYEQYF
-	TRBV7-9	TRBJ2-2	CATLPPPGELFF
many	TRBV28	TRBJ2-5	CASRPTGAIGTQYF
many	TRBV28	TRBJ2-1	CASKRSNRNEQFF
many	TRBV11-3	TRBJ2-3	CASSRGKTDTQYF